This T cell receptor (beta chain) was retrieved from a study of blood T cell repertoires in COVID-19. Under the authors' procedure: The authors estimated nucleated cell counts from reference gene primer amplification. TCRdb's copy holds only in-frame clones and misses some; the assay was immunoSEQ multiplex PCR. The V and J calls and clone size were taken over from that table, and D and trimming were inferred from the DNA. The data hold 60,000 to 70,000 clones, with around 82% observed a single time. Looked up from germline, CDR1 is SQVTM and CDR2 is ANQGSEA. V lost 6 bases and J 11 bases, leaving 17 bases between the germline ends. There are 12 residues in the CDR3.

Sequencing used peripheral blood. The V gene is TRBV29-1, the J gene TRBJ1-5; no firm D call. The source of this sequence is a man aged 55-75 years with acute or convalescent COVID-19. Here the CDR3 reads CSVTPPGGAQHF. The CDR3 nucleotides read TGCAGCGTGACCCCCCCTGGCGGGGCCCAGCATTTT.